What follows are 24 T cell receptor beta chains derived from one specimen sequenced in a study of shared clonotypes between healthy human individuals. TCRdb keeps only in-frame clones here, not all; method: immunoSEQ multiplex PCR. The repertoire consists of 2 million to 2.5 million clones, with just under 95% occurring once and the leading ten covering 0.37%. Sequencing used naive CD4+ T cells from PBMCs. Subset denoted: CD45RA+ positively selected. The receptor set was obtained from a man aged 18 to 29 in good health. Some clones in this sample may be carry-over from other donors' samples.

The CDR3, as DNA: TGTGCCAGCTCCCAGCTCGGGGGCCAGGCTAACTATGGCTACACCTTC. This encodes CASSQLGGQANYGYTF. The rearrangement links TRBV27 to TRBJ1-2, with TRBD1 as a possible D gene (6 bases). Trimming cost V 8 bases and J 0 bases, with 19 bases left between them. The germline gives CDR1 MNHEY, CDR2 SMNVEV (reference sequence). This CDR3 contains 16 residues.

In its sample, this clone was seen a few times. The chain employs TRBV7-2 and TRBJ2-2, with D tentatively TRBD1 (6 bases). Trimming took off 2 bases at V and 4 bases at J, with 11 bases between the two ends. The CDR3 spans 15 residues. Germline V CDR1 and CDR2: SGHTA, FQGNSA. The CDR3 DNA follows: TGTGCCAGCAGCTTATCAGGGGCGGGCACCGGGGAGCTGTTTTTT. It codes for CASSLSGAGTGELFF. The full variable domain, completed using reference TRBV7-2 and TRBJ2-2, is GAGVSQSPSNKVTEKGKDVELRCDPISGHTALYWYRQSLGQGLEFLIYFQGNSAPDKSGLPSDRFSAERTGGSVSTLTIQRTQQEDSAVYLCASSLSGAGTGELFFGEGSRLTVL.

This clone was seen a single time. The chain combines TRBV28 with TRBJ2-4; the D gene is possibly TRBD1 (7 bases). V was pared by 3 bases and J by 4 bases, with 13 bases between. Germline-derived CDR1 and CDR2 are MDHEN and SYDVKM. The CDR3 extends over 15 amino acids. As DNA, the CDR3 is TGTGCCAGCAGTTTCCAGACAGGGAGGAAAAACATTCAGTACTTC. Encoded protein: CASSFQTGRKNIQYF. Full variable domain (remainder filled in from reference TRBV28 and TRBJ2-4): DVKVTQSSRYLVKRTGEKVFLECVQDMDHENMFWYRQDPGLGLRLIYFSYDVKMKEKGDIPEGYSVSREKKERFSLILESASTNQTSMYLCASSFQTGRKNIQYFGAGTRLSVL.

The rearrangement joins TRBV28 to TRBJ2-2, with no clear D. Germline V gene data show CDR1 as MDHEN and CDR2 as SYDVKM. The CDR3 totals 13 residues. Trimming took 6 bases from V and 3 from J, leaving 8 bases between them. The CDR3 nucleotides are TGTGCCAGCAGGCAGGTGGACACCGGGGAGCTGTTTTTT. This encodes CASRQVDTGELFF. Full variable domain (outside the CDR3, taken from reference TRBV28 and TRBJ2-2): DVKVTQSSRYLVKRTGEKVFLECVQDMDHENMFWYRQDPGLGLRLIYFSYDVKMKEKGDIPEGYSVSREKKERFSLILESASTNQTSMYLCASRQVDTGELFFGEGSRLTVL.

This chain joins TRBV6-6 and TRBJ2-1; a weak D match, TRBD1 (5 bases). In germline, CDR1 is MNHNY, CDR2 SVGAGI (reference sequence). The V end was cut by 6 bases, the J end by 13 bases, with 22 bases between. The length of the CDR3 is 14 residues. This chain's CDR3 is CASRNHSYDSEQFF. As DNA, the CDR3 is TGTGCCAGCAGGAACCACAGCTATGACAGTGAACAGTTCTTC.

A note on this clone: The sample carries other DNA sequences with the same CDR3. This rearrangement joins TRBV5-1 to TRBJ1-1, with TRBD1 as a possible D gene (6 bases). The germline gives CDR1 SGHRS, CDR2 YFSETQ. The V and J ends lost 4 bases and 1 base respectively, with 11 bases between them. This CDR3 comprises 14 residues. CDR3 nucleotides: TGCGCCAGCAGCCTGGACAGTTCGAACACTGAAGCTTTCTTT. As protein: CASSLDSSNTEAFF. Combining the CDR3 with reference TRBV5-1 and TRBJ1-1 gives the whole variable domain KAGVTQTPRYLIKTRGQQVTLSCSPISGHRSVSWYQQTPGQGLQFLFEYFSETQRNKGNFPGRFSGRQFSNSRSEMNVSTLELGDSALYLCASSLDSSNTEAFFGQGTRLTVV.

The gene calls are TRBV15 and TRBJ2-7; no reliable D call. CDR3 size: 14 residues. CDR1 LNHNV and CDR2 YYDKDF come from the germline V gene (reference sequence). The ends were cut back, 5 bases at V and 8 bases at J, with 19 bases in the middle. CDR3 region: CATSPEIADLKQYF. CDR3 nucleotides: TGTGCCACCAGCCCCGAGATCGCGGATTTAAAGCAGTACTTC.

CDR3 in DNA: TGCGCCAGCAGCCGGCCGACAGGGTTGGGAGGCTACACCTTC. It encodes CASSRPTGLGGYTF. V and J are TRBV4-1 and TRBJ1-2; 7 bases are a match to TRBD1. Germline CDR1 and CDR2: MGHRA and YSYEKL. The CDR3 is made up of 14 amino acids. Trimming took 4 bases from V and 8 from J; bases not matched to a gene: 10.

The chain uses TRBV2 and TRBJ1-2, with D perhaps TRBD1 (6 bases). The CDR3 is 16 residues long. V was trimmed by 5 bases and J by 1 base, leaving 17 bases between them. In germline, CDR1 is SNHLY, CDR2 FYNNEI. CDR3 residues: CASSFNPGHFNYGYTF. CDR3 sequence (DNA): TGTGCCAGCAGTTTTAATCCGGGACACTTTAACTATGGCTACACCTTC.

The chain is built from TRBV5-1 and TRBJ2-7; 10 bases are shared with TRBD1. This CDR3 contains 16 residues. V lost 2 bases to trimming and J lost 7 bases; unmatched junction nucleotides: 12. CDR1 SGHRS and CDR2 YFSETQ come from the germline V gene. CDR3 region: CASSLSGDRGRGEQYF. In nucleotides, the CDR3 is TGCGCCAGCAGCTTATCCGGTGACAGGGGGCGAGGGGAGCAGTACTTC.

In its sample, this clone was seen a few times. The gene calls are TRBV30 and TRBJ1-1; a possible D gene is TRBD1 (5 bases). The CDR3 spans 12 residues. Looked up from germline, CDR1 is GTSNPN and CDR2 is SVGIG (reference sequence). V was clipped by 3 bases and J by 1 base, with 6 bases between them. CDR3 residues: CAWRQANTEAFF. The DNA of the CDR3 is TGTGCCTGGAGACAGGCGAACACTGAAGCTTTCTTT.

The chain is built from TRBV7-9 and TRBJ1-4; 7 bases align to TRBD1. J was trimmed by 0 bases and V by 5 bases; bases with no gene match: 3. The germline CDR1 and CDR2 sequences are SEHNR and FQNEAQ (reference sequence). The CDR3 consists of 15 residues. The CDR3: CASSLQGATNEKLFF. As DNA, the CDR3 is TGTGCCAGCAGCCTCCAGGGGGCAACTAATGAAAAACTGTTTTTT.

This sequence joins TRBV5-4 and TRBJ2-4, with 8 bases matching TRBD1. The CDR3 totals 15 residues. The V gene's germline CDR1 is SGHNT and CDR2 YYREEE (reference sequence). V shed 4 bases and J 0 bases; nucleotides not matched to a gene: 3. CDR3 nucleotides: TGTGCCAGCAGCCCGACAGGGGCAGCCAAAAACATTCAGTACTTC. Amino acid sequence: CASSPTGAAKNIQYF.

The chain couples TRBV6-5 to TRBJ2-7; the D gene is possibly TRBD1 (5 bases). Germline V gives CDR1 MNHEY, CDR2 SVGAGI. Trimming pared 6 bases from V and 2 bases from J, leaving 14 bases between. This CDR3 region has 14 residues. This CDR3 is CASRRGSGPYEQYF. Written as DNA, the CDR3 is TGTGCCAGCAGAAGGGGCTCCGGCCCCTACGAGCAGTACTTC.

The chain has TRBV6-5 and TRBJ2-3; perhaps TRBD1 as D (6 bases). This CDR3 has 12 amino acids. The V end lost 5 bases, the J end lost 6 bases, and 9 bases lay between the germline ends. Germline V CDR1 and CDR2: MNHEY, SVGAGI. Here the CDR3 reads CASSNDRDTQYF. CDR3 sequence (DNA): TGTGCCAGCAGTAATGACAGGGATACGCAGTATTTT.

Written as DNA, the CDR3 is TGTGCCAGCAATCCTAGGGACAGGGGGCTGTTAGATACGCAGTATTTT. Its translation is CASNPRDRGLLDTQYF. The rearrangement uses TRBV19 and TRBJ2-3, with 12 bases that match TRBD1. The CDR3 consists of 16 residues. Germline lookup yields CDR1 LNHDA and CDR2 SQIVND (reference sequence). V was pared by 9 bases and J by 5 bases, with 12 bases of the junction left unmatched.

This chain links TRBV19 with TRBJ1-1; TRBD1 agrees at 7 bases. Germline V gene lookup returns CDR1 LNHDA and CDR2 SQIVND (reference sequence). This CDR3 is 14 amino acids long. V trimming: 5 bases; J trimming: 4 bases; junction bases outside the gene matches: 7. This chain's CDR3 is CASSQDRVRTEAFF. The CDR3 DNA follows: TGTGCCAGTAGTCAAGACAGGGTTCGCACTGAAGCTTTCTTT. Combining the CDR3 with reference TRBV19 and TRBJ1-1 gives the whole variable domain DGGITQSPKYLFRKEGQNVTLSCEQNLNHDAMYWYRQDPGQGLRLIYYSQIVNDFQKGDIAEGYSVSREKKESFPLTVTSAQKNPTAFYLCASSQDRVRTEAFFGQGTRLTVV.

This clone has only one observation. The chain is built from TRBV18 and TRBJ2-1; a possible D gene is TRBD2 (6 bases). Trimming took 6 bases from V and 4 from J, leaving 16 bases between them. The CDR3 consists of 15 residues. Germline V gives CDR1 KGHSH, CDR2 LQKENI. DNA of the CDR3: TGTGCCAGCTCGTCGTCTAGCGAATTATACAATGAGCAGTTCTTC. This gives the protein CASSSSSELYNEQFF.

CDR3 sequence reads: CASSLRGQRHSGANVLTF. Written as DNA, the CDR3 is TGTGCCAGCAGTTTAAGGGGACAGCGTCACTCTGGGGCCAACGTCCTGACTTTC. This rearrangement joins TRBV28 to TRBJ2-6; 7 bases agree with TRBD1. Looked up from germline, CDR1 is MDHEN and CDR2 is SYDVKM. V trimming: 2 bases; J trimming: 0 bases; junction bases outside the gene matches: 7. CDR3 size: 18 residues.

The V call is TRBV11-1, the J call TRBJ1-1; TRBD1 agrees at 7 bases. The V gene end was trimmed by 5 bases and the J gene end by 5 bases; junction bases not matched to a gene: 8. Germline V gene data show CDR1 as SGHAT and CDR2 as FQDESV (reference sequence). CDR3 size: 14 residues. The CDR3 nucleotides are TGTGCCAGCAGCCTGAGACAGGGATGGACTGAAGCTTTCTTT. This codes for CASSLRQGWTEAFF.

In this sample, this clone turned up a few times. This chain joins TRBV10-2 and TRBJ1-5; weak D call: TRBD1 (5 bases). Germline V gene lookup returns CDR1 WSHSY and CDR2 SAAADI. The CDR3 length is 14 residues. V was trimmed by 5 bases and J by 5 bases, leaving 13 bases between them. The CDR3, as DNA: TGCGCCAGCAGTCACCCACAGGCCGATCAGCCCCAGCATTTT. Its protein product is CASSHPQADQPQHF.

The chain uses TRBV28 and TRBJ2-5, with D maybe TRBD2 (5 bases). V dropped 2 bases and J dropped 5 bases, with 12 bases sitting between them. The CDR3 is 14 amino acids. Germline V gene sequence: CDR1 MDHEN, CDR2 SYDVKM. CDR3 in amino acids: CASSLERWEETQYF. CDR3 sequence (DNA): TGTGCCAGCAGTTTAGAACGGTGGGAGGAGACCCAGTACTTC. The variable domain in full, with the rest retrieved from reference TRBV28 and TRBJ2-5, is DVKVTQSSRYLVKRTGEKVFLECVQDMDHENMFWYRQDPGLGLRLIYFSYDVKMKEKGDIPEGYSVSREKKERFSLILESASTNQTSMYLCASSLERWEETQYFGPGTRLLVL.

J is TRBJ2-1 and V is TRBV7-3; 8 nucleotides align to TRBD2. This CDR3 comprises 16 residues. The germline V gene has CDR1 SGHTA and CDR2 FQGTGA. Trimming cost V 2 bases and J 7 bases; bases outside gene matches: 10. The CDR3 region is CASSLFRAGVWNEQFF. CDR3 sequence (DNA): TGTGCCAGCAGCTTATTTCGAGCGGGAGTGTGGAATGAGCAGTTCTTC.

The chain uses TRBV19 and TRBJ2-3, with 11 nucleotides matching TRBD2. The CDR3 is 17 residues long. CDR1 is LNHDA and CDR2 is SQIVND in the germline V gene (reference sequence). J was trimmed by 3 bases and V by 5 bases; bases with no gene match: 10. The chain's CDR3 is CASSLSGTSGVTDTQYF. The CDR3 DNA follows: TGTGCCAGTAGTTTATCCGGGACTAGCGGCGTTACAGATACGCAGTATTTT. Full variable domain (rest looked up from reference TRBV19 and TRBJ2-3): DGGITQSPKYLFRKEGQNVTLSCEQNLNHDAMYWYRQDPGQGLRLIYYSQIVNDFQKGDIAEGYSVSREKKESFPLTVTSAQKNPTAFYLCASSLSGTSGVTDTQYFGPGTRLTVL.